This note documents a single T cell receptor (beta chain) sequence. Its antigen is not identified. The junction does not match germline at one end; this may be a read error. Per the germline V gene, CDR1 is SEHNR and CDR2 is FQNEAQ (reference sequence). The CDR3 consists of 13 residues. The method was immunoSEQ multiplex PCR; TCRdb's version includes in-frame clones alone and lacks a portion of them. The repertoire holds about 150,000 clones, approximately 78% seen once, with 3.5% to 5% in the top ten. The data are from a study of T cell responses to AZD1222 COVID-19 vaccine. Whole-study results and caveats: Vaccination with two AZD1222 doses was followed by a rise in Spike-specific TCR breadth and depth. White British donors predominated, females outnumbered males, and clonal diversity was possibly underestimated. Nearly half of spike-specific TCRs reportedly go after variant regions that carry no mutations. Baseline testing showed seropositivity in only six AZD1222 recipients.

The sequence was collected from an adult in good health. This specimen consisted of peripheral blood, obtained on day 0 of MenACWY control vaccination. The chain uses TRBV7-9 and TRBJ1-1; D remains unclear. CDR3: CASSLGQAAEAFF. As DNA, the CDR3 is TGTGCCAGCAGCTTAGGTCAGGCTGCTGAGGCTTTCTTT.